This is a list of T cell receptor beta chains from one sample in a study of identical twins. Using its own MiXCR run on the 5' RACE reads, TCRdb lists one record per CDR3 protein. The sample holds roughly 1,500,000 distinct CDR3 sequences, less than 35% seen once. Source material: cord blood. The receptors shown here come from a newborn girl in good health. CDR3s include the opening cysteine and the closing phenylalanine or tryptophan. A D gene is named only where the DNA matches it firmly. The size of a clone is reported for some rows only, either as once, few or many, or as a class for expanded clones.

clone_size	d_call	v_call	j_call	cdr3_nt	cdr3_aa
.	TRBD1	TRBV6-1	TRBJ2-5	TGTGCCAGCAGTGTCCGGACAGGCCGAACCTACAATGAGCAGTACTTC	CASSVRTGRTYNEQYF
many	.	TRBV6-6	TRBJ2-1	TGTGCCAGCAGTTACAGAGCGATCAATGAGCAGTTCTTC	CASSYRAINEQFF
.	TRBD2	TRBV5-5	TRBJ2-3	TGTGCCAGCAGCTTGGGATGGTCGGGGGGGCCCCCAGATACGCAGTATTTT	CASSLGWSGGPPDTQYF
few	TRBD2	TRBV27	TRBJ2-7	TGTGCCAGCAGTCTCTCTCGGCGGGGACTATACGAGCAGTACTTC	CASSLSRRGLYEQYF
.	TRBD2	TRBV12-3/TRBV12-4	TRBJ2-7	TGTGCCAGCAGTTTCGACGGGGGGGCAAGATACGAGCAGTACTTC	CASSFDGGARYEQYF
once	.	TRBV20-1	TRBJ2-3	TGCAGTGCTATGTCCAGGGCCCCCACAGATACGCAGTATTTT	CSAMSRAPTDTQYF
few	.	TRBV6-1	TRBJ2-1	TGTGCCAGCAGTAGCCTGTTAGGGCTCGAGCAGTTCTTC	CASSSLLGLEQFF
.	TRBD1	TRBV28	TRBJ1-6	TGTGCCAGCACCGGACAGGTCGATAATTCACCCCTCCACTTT	CASTGQVDNSPLHF
many	.	TRBV14	TRBJ1-2	TGTGCCAGCAGCCAAGATCGGACTTATGGCTACACCTTC	CASSQDRTYGYTF
.	.	TRBV11-2	TRBJ2-5	TGTGCCAGCAGCTTAACCTCCCAAGGTGAGCAGTACTTC	CASSLTSQGEQYF
few	TRBD2	TRBV20-1	TRBJ2-1	TGCAGTGCTAGAGAACTTAGCGGGAGTGTCAATGAGCAGTTCTTC	CSARELSGSVNEQFF
few	.	TRBV11-2	TRBJ1-2	TGTGCCAGCAGCTTAGTGCGCAGGAAGGATGGCTACACCTTC	CASSLVRRKDGYTF
.	TRBD1	TRBV7-9	TRBJ1-2	TGTGCCAGCAGCTTAAGTTGGCGGACAGGGGACGGCTACACCTTC	CASSLSWRTGDGYTF
once	TRBD2	TRBV20-1	TRBJ2-2	TGCAGTGCTGGCCCTTTAGCGGGGGGGCCCGGCACCGGGGAGCTGTTTTTT	CSAGPLAGGPGTGELFF
.	TRBD1	TRBV29-1	TRBJ2-7	TGCGGCGTTGAGGTTCAGGGGGCGACCTACGAGCAGTACTTC	CGVEVQGATYEQYF
.	.	TRBV9	TRBJ2-3	TGTGCCAGCAGCGTATATGGCGGCTCTAGCACAGATACGCAGTATTTT	CASSVYGGSSTDTQYF
few	TRBD1	TRBV6-1	TRBJ1-2	TGTGCCAGCAGTGAAGAGGACAGGGGCTATGGCTACACCTTC	CASSEEDRGYGYTF
.	.	TRBV24-1	TRBJ2-5	TGTGCCACCAAGGGGGAACATCCCAAAGAGCAGTACTTC	CATKGEHPKEQYF
.	.	TRBV20-1	TRBJ1-1	TGCAGTGCCCCCGGACAGAACACTGAAGCTTTCTTT	CSAPGQNTEAFF
few	.	TRBV5-6	TRBJ1-4	TGTGCCAGCAGTAGCTTAGGGGCCTCGGGAAAACTGTTTTTT	CASSSLGASGKLFF
few	TRBD1	TRBV10-3	TRBJ1-2	TGTGCCATCAGTGAGTCGGGCCCGATGACAGGGAGCAGTGGCTACACCTTC	CAISESGPMTGSSGYTF
few	.	TRBV20-1	TRBJ2-2	TGCAGTGCAGCTACTTTGAACACCGGGGAGCTGTTTTTT	CSAATLNTGELFF